A single sample is the source of the 6 T cell receptor beta chains below, sequenced in a study of cytomegalovirus exposure and HLA in healthy donors. PCR primers comprised 60 Vbeta and 13 Jbeta primers. Libraries were prepared by immunoSEQ multiplex PCR; TCRdb keeps only in-frame clonotypes and omits some of them. The sample lists roughly 100,000 clones; roughly 80% were seen once. Source material: PBMCs. All receptors derive from a man in his 60s in good health and CMV-seronegative.

The chain employs TRBV7-3 and TRBJ2-5; D might be TRBD2 (5 bases). The CDR3 consists of 14 residues. Germline CDR1 is SGHTA and CDR2 is FQGTGA. Trimming shortened V by 0 bases and J by 5 bases, and 10 bases separated the two germline ends. CDR3 sequence: CASSLTLSGETQYF. In nucleotides, the CDR3 is TGTGCCAGCAGCTTAACACTATCGGGGGAGACCCAGTACTTC.

This clone has a single count. The gene calls are TRBV27 and TRBJ1-2; 11 bases map to TRBD1. Per the germline V gene, CDR1 is MNHEY and CDR2 is SMNVEV (reference sequence). CDR3 length equals 16 residues. V was pared by 6 bases and J by 5 bases, with 11 bases of the junction left unmatched. The CDR3: CASRMGGTGGPYGYTF. Written as DNA, the CDR3 is TGTGCCAGCAGAATGGGGGGGACAGGGGGTCCTTATGGCTACACCTTC.

The CDR3 DNA is TGTGCCAGCAGCTTGGCCGGAGGGAGGGATCAGCCCCAGCATTTT. It is translated as CASSLAGGRDQPQHF. J is TRBJ1-5 and V is TRBV7-9; D is ambiguous. The ends were cut back, 3 bases at V and 5 bases at J, with 14 bases in the middle. CDR3 length: 15 amino acids. Looked up from germline, CDR1 is SEHNR and CDR2 is FQNEAQ (reference sequence).

V usage is TRBV19 and J usage is TRBJ2-2; 11 positions match TRBD2. CDR3 size: 20 residues. In germline, CDR1 is LNHDA, CDR2 SQIVND (reference sequence). Losses at the gene ends were 2 bases for V and 6 bases for J; bases not matched to a gene: 17. The CDR3 DNA reads as TGTGCCAGTAGTATATTTGCCTCCCCGACTAGCGGGGCGTTGGCCGGGGAGCTGTTTTTT. Translation gives CASSIFASPTSGALAGELFF.

The chain carries TRBV19 and TRBJ1-5; perhaps TRBD1 as D (6 bases). Germline lookup yields CDR1 LNHDA and CDR2 SQIVND (reference sequence). The CDR3 has 19 residues. V was trimmed by 3 bases and J by 0 bases, leaving 21 bases between them. In DNA, the CDR3 is TGTGCCAGTAGTATTAGGGCAGGGGACCCCAATTATAGCAATCAGCCCCAGCATTTT. As protein: CASSIRAGDPNYSNQPQHF.

This chain uses TRBV6-1 with TRBJ2-7, with 7 nucleotides matching TRBD1. The CDR3 length is 15 residues. The V gene end was trimmed by 7 bases and the J gene end by 7 bases; junction bases not matched to a gene: 16. Germline CDR1 and CDR2: MNHNS and SASEGT. This CDR3 reads CASITNPAETGEQYF. CDR3 DNA sequence: TGTGCCAGCATTACGAACCCGGCGGAGACAGGGGAGCAGTACTTC.